Below, 31 T cell receptor beta chains from the same sample are listed, as sequenced in a study of T cell repertoires in cytomegalovirus infection. TCRdb recomputed calls from the reads with MiXCR, one row per CDR3 protein. Of around 210,000 distinct CDR3 sequences in the sample, 6.5% were seen once. The sequenced sample consisted of PBMCs. These receptors originate from a human donor in good health (CMV status not recorded). Some clones in this sample may be carry-over from other donors' samples.

At least ten counts were recorded for this clonotype. The J gene is TRBJ1-2, the V gene TRBV7-2; perhaps TRBD1 as D (6 bases). The CDR3 runs 16 residues. The germline CDR1 and CDR2 sequences are SGHTA and FQGNSA. Between the trimmed V and J ends, which lost 5 bases and 2 bases, there was a span of 18 bases. CDR3: CASSPRMGGQNYGYTF. Here the CDR3 DNA reads TGTGCCAGCAGCCCCAGGATGGGGGGGCAGAACTATGGCTACACCTTC.

V gene TRBV30 combines with J gene TRBJ1-4; tentative D call: TRBD1 (5 bases). This CDR3 region has 15 residues. Germline CDR1 and CDR2: GTSNPN and SVGIG (reference sequence). The V gene lost 0 bases and the J gene lost 3 bases, with 11 bases spanning the gap. The CDR3 region is CAWSVWDRSNEKLFF. The CDR3 DNA reads TGTGCCTGGAGTGTTTGGGACCGATCTAATGAAAAACTGTTTTTT.

This clonotype was counted ten times or more. The chain joins TRBV5-6 to TRBJ2-1, with D perhaps matching TRBD1 (6 bases). Per the germline V gene, CDR1 is SGHDT and CDR2 is YYEEEE. The V end was cut by 6 bases, the J end by 9 bases, with 22 bases between. The CDR3 is 15 amino acids. CDR3 in amino acids: CASTGHPLIQVEQFF. CDR3 DNA sequence: TGTGCCAGCACGGGACACCCATTAATCCAGGTTGAGCAGTTCTTC.

The sample holds many counts of this clonotype. V usage is TRBV20-1 and J usage is TRBJ1-1; the match to TRBD1 covers 8 bases. Germline loops: CDR1 DFQATT, CDR2 SNEGSKA (reference sequence). Unmatched junction bases numbered 15, after V lost 6 bases and J lost 6 bases. The CDR3 covers 15 residues. The CDR3 sequence is CSAKEGQVKSSEAFF. The CDR3, as DNA: TGCAGTGCGAAAGAGGGACAGGTAAAAAGTTCTGAAGCTTTCTTT.

This clonotype was detected many times. CDR3 protein: CASRVGQGALGTQYF. CDR3 sequence (DNA): TGTGCCAGCCGAGTCGGACAGGGGGCGTTAGGTACGCAGTATTTT. The chain uses TRBV12-3 or TRBV12-4 and TRBJ2-3, with 11 bases fitting TRBD1. The CDR3 extends over 15 amino acids. V dropped 8 bases and J dropped 8; count of bases not matched to a gene: 12.

This clonotype was counted between two and nine times. This chain joins TRBV29-1 and TRBJ1-2; D gene uncertain. The CDR3 totals 13 residues. Looked up from germline, CDR1 is SQVTM and CDR2 is ANQGSEA. Trimming stripped 2 bases from V and 1 base from J, with 8 bases between. The CDR3 loop is CSVELTSNYGYTF. The CDR3 DNA follows: TGCAGCGTTGAATTAACAAGTAACTATGGCTACACCTTC.

This clonotype was counted ten times or more. This chain links TRBV11-3 with TRBJ1-2; D call uncertain. The ends were cut back, 3 bases at V and 2 bases at J, with 13 bases in the middle. The CDR3 is 15 amino acids. Per the germline V gene, CDR1 is SGHNT and CDR2 is YENEEA. In nucleotides, the CDR3 is TGTGCCAGCAGCTTCCGCAGGATAGAGAACTATGGCTACACCTTC. This encodes CASSFRRIENYGYTF.

This clonotype was counted ten times or more. The chain employs TRBV14 and TRBJ2-6, with 9 positions matching TRBD1. The CDR3 has 17 amino acids. From germline, CDR1 is SGHDN and CDR2 FVKESK. With 1 base clipped from V and 3 bases from J, the junction kept 4 bases outside the gene matches. As DNA, the CDR3 is TGTGCCAGCAGCCAAGGGGGACAGGGAAGTGGGGCCAACGTCCTGACTTTC. Amino acids: CASSQGGQGSGANVLTF.

This clonotype was picked up many times. The V gene is TRBV6-5, the J gene TRBJ1-1, with 8 bases aligning to TRBD1. V shed 7 bases and J 1 base; nucleotides not matched to a gene: 2. This CDR3 region has 13 residues. Germline CDR1 is MNHEY and CDR2 is SVGAGI. CDR3 coding DNA: TGTGCCAGCAACGGACAGGGGAACACTGAAGCTTTCTTT. This gives the protein CASNGQGNTEAFF.

This clonotype was seen ten or more times. The chain has TRBV20-1 and TRBJ2-7; 8 bases map to TRBD2. The germline V gene has CDR1 DFQATT and CDR2 SNEGSKA (reference sequence). The CDR3 contains 12 residues. Losses at the gene ends were 3 bases for V and 6 bases for J; bases not matched to a gene: 4. The CDR3 is CSASGGALEQYF. As DNA, the CDR3 is TGCAGTGCTAGCGGGGGGGCACTCGAGCAGTACTTC.

The chain links TRBV12-3 or TRBV12-4 to TRBJ1-1; perhaps TRBD1 as D (5 bases). The ends were cut back, 3 bases at V and 11 bases at J, with 13 bases in the middle. The CDR3 length is 12 residues. Here the CDR3 reads CASSFPAGKAFF. The CDR3, as DNA: TGTGCCAGCAGTTTTCCGGCAGGGAAGGCTTTCTTT.

There are many counts of this clonotype. This chain uses TRBV7-2 with TRBJ1-4; D perhaps matches TRBD1 (5 bases). Germline V CDR1 and CDR2: SGHTA, FQGNSA. This CDR3 region has 14 residues. Trimming cost V 7 bases and J 8 bases, with 17 bases left between them. The CDR3 coding sequence is TGTGCCAGCACCTTTTCGGGGGACGGAGAAAAACTGTTTTTT. Translation: CASTFSGDGEKLFF. The full variable domain, its missing parts supplied by reference TRBV7-2 and TRBJ1-4, is GAGVSQSPSNKVTEKGKDVELRCDPISGHTALYWYRQSLGQGLEFLIYFQGNSAPDKSGLPSDRFSAERTGGSVSTLTIQRTQQEDSAVYLCASTFSGDGEKLFFGSGTQLSVL.

This clonotype was seen repeatedly, ten times or more. The rearrangement joins TRBV20-1 to TRBJ1-1, with D hard to call. The CDR3 spans 13 residues. Deletions cut 5 bases from V and 4 bases from J, with 14 bases between. Germline loops: CDR1 DFQATT, CDR2 SNEGSKA (reference sequence). CDR3 residues: CSAGQTMSTEAFF. The CDR3 nucleotides read TGCAGTGCTGGGCAGACAATGTCCACTGAAGCTTTCTTT.

The rearrangement uses TRBV29-1 and TRBJ1-2; TRBD1 matches 9 bases. The CDR3 totals 14 residues. Germline CDR1 and CDR2: SQVTM and ANQGSEA. V gave up 7 bases and J gave up 8 bases; unmatched junction bases: 14. This CDR3 is CSARRDREIDGYTF. DNA of the CDR3: TGCAGCGCCCGGCGGGACAGGGAGATTGACGGCTACACCTTC. The entire variable domain, with the rest obtained from reference TRBV29-1 and TRBJ1-2, is as follows: SAVISQKPSRDICQRGTSLTIQCQVDSQVTMMFWYRQQPGQSLTLIATANQGSEATYESGFVIDKFPISRPNLTFSTLTVSNMSPEDSSIYLCSARRDREIDGYTFGSGTRLTVV.

This clonotype was observed many times. The chain is built from TRBV2 and TRBJ2-3; TRBD2 matches 9 bases. Trimming cost V 3 bases and J 2 bases; bases outside gene matches: 6. Germline V CDR1 and CDR2: SNHLY, FYNNEI. The CDR3 is 16 amino acids. CDR3 residues: CASSEGTSRLTDTQYF. In DNA form, the CDR3 reads TGTGCCAGCAGTGAGGGGACTAGCAGGCTCACAGATACGCAGTATTTT.

This clonotype has ten or more counts. The chain recombines TRBV7-2 with TRBJ2-7; D perhaps matches TRBD2 (6 bases). The V end lost 1 base, the J end lost 2 bases, and 12 bases lay between the germline ends. This CDR3 contains 15 residues. Germline CDR1 is SGHTA and CDR2 is FQGNSA. The CDR3 region has the DNA TGTGCCAGCAGCTTAGATGGGACTGGTCCCTACGAGCAGTACTTC. Amino acid sequence: CASSLDGTGPYEQYF.

This clonotype was seen ten or more times. The chain carries TRBV12-3 or TRBV12-4 and TRBJ2-1; no clear D gene. The CDR3 loop spans 13 amino acids. V dropped 1 base and J dropped 7 bases, with 8 bases sitting between them. The CDR3 coding sequence is TGTGCCAGCAGTTTAGGAACAGCGAATGAGCAGTTCTTC. It codes for CASSLGTANEQFF.

A note on this clonotype: A much larger clone is a single base away; this may be a read error. This chain connects TRBV6-2 or TRBV6-3 to TRBJ2-7; possibly TRBD1 for D (5 bases). Germline CDR1 reads MNHEY; CDR2 reads SVGEGT. The CDR3 totals 15 residues. The CDR3 spells CASSYSVGPYYKQYF. CDR3 DNA: TGTGCCAGCAGTTACTCGGTGGGGCCATACTACAAGCAGTACTTC.

At least ten counts were recorded for this clonotype. The chain recombines TRBV5-5 with TRBJ2-1; the D gene is possibly TRBD1 (5 bases). V was trimmed by 4 bases and J by 10 bases, leaving 12 bases between them. The CDR3 totals 12 residues. Germline CDR1 is SGHKS and CDR2 is YYEKEE (reference sequence). CDR3 loop: CASSEEWTEQFF. In DNA form, the CDR3 reads TGTGCCAGCAGCGAGGAGTGGACAGAGCAGTTCTTC.

This clonotype was seen repeatedly, ten times or more. The J gene is TRBJ2-5, the V gene TRBV7-2; D is possibly TRBD1 (5 bases). Germline V gives CDR1 SGHTA, CDR2 FQGNSA. The CDR3 contains 15 residues. Trimming removed 1 base from V and 5 bases from J, with 14 bases in between. In DNA form, the CDR3 reads TGTGCCAGCAGCTTAGTAGCAGGGTTTAGGGAGACCCAGTACTTC. Translation: CASSLVAGFRETQYF.

The rearrangement uses TRBV12-3 or TRBV12-4 and TRBJ1-1, with D unclear. V was trimmed by 3 bases and J by 3 bases, leaving 14 bases between them. This CDR3 is 15 amino acids long. Written as DNA, the CDR3 is TGTGCCAGCAGTTTTTCCCCTTGGCAATACACTGAAGCTTTCTTT. Translation gives CASSFSPWQYTEAFF.

The chain joins TRBV28 to TRBJ2-7; a weak D match, TRBD2 (6 bases). V lost 4 bases and J 3 bases, leaving 19 bases between the germline ends. This CDR3 spans 16 amino acids. CDR1 and CDR2 (germline): MDHEN, SYDVKM. This CDR3 is CASSSLGGTVSYEQYF. The CDR3 DNA reads as TGTGCCAGCAGTTCCCTTGGGGGGACTGTAAGCTACGAGCAGTACTTC.

J is TRBJ2-7 and V is TRBV30; 7 positions agree with TRBD1. The CDR3 is 14 amino acids. Germline CDR1 is GTSNPN and CDR2 is SVGIG (reference sequence). Trimming cost V 1 base and J 0 bases; bases outside gene matches: 3. The CDR3 DNA reads TGTGCCTGGAGTGGGGGGACAGACTCCTACGAGCAGTACTTC. Its translation: CAWSGGTDSYEQYF.

This clonotype was seen repeatedly, ten times or more. CDR3 amino acids: CASRGPGANVLTF. The DNA of the CDR3 is TGTGCCAGCAGAGGCCCTGGGGCCAACGTCCTGACTTTC. This chain joins TRBV7-3 and TRBJ2-6; no reliable D call. V was shortened by 6 bases and J by 2 bases, with 5 bases between the two germline ends. CDR3 length: 13 residues. CDR1 and CDR2 from the germline V gene are SGHTA and FQGTGA. The whole variable domain, remainder taken from reference TRBV7-3 and TRBJ2-6, is GAGVSQTPSNKVTEKGKYVELRCDPISGHTALYWYRQSLGQGPEFLIYFQGTGAADDSGLPNDRFFAVRPEGSVSTLKIQRTERGDSAVYLCASRGPGANVLTFGAGSRLTVL.

The chain links TRBV7-9 to TRBJ2-2; a weak D match, TRBD1 (6 bases). V was pared by 2 bases and J by 1 base, with 11 bases between. Germline lookup yields CDR1 SEHNR and CDR2 FQNEAQ (reference sequence). This CDR3 spans 16 amino acids. This chain's CDR3 is CASSLRDTLNTGELFF. The CDR3 DNA follows: TGTGCCAGCAGCTTAAGGGACACCTTGAACACCGGGGAGCTGTTTTTT.

This clonotype was detected ten times or more. The chain uses TRBV5-1 and TRBJ2-3; tentative D call: TRBD2 (6 bases). Trimming stripped 0 bases from V and 2 bases from J, with 10 bases between. The CDR3 consists of 15 residues. The germline gives CDR1 SGHRS, CDR2 YFSETQ. The CDR3 DNA follows: TGCGCCAGCAGCTTGGCCAGCGGGCCCACAGATACGCAGTATTTT. Protein: CASSLASGPTDTQYF.

The sample holds many counts of this clonotype. The chain links TRBV20-1 to TRBJ2-7; 11 nucleotides agree with TRBD2. The CDR3 extends over 15 amino acids. J lost 3 bases, V lost 0 bases, and 4 bases had no gene match. Germline loops: CDR1 DFQATT, CDR2 SNEGSKA (reference sequence). CDR3 amino acids: CSARDLAGGLYEQYF. For the CDR3, the DNA is TGCAGTGCTAGAGATCTAGCGGGGGGACTCTACGAGCAGTACTTC.

The chain has TRBV19 and TRBJ1-5; tentatively, D is TRBD1 (6 bases). Trimming took off 3 bases at V and 4 bases at J, with 10 bases between the two ends. The germline CDR1 and CDR2 sequences are LNHDA and SQIVND (reference sequence). The CDR3 loop spans 14 amino acids. The DNA of the CDR3 is TGTGCCAGTAGTATTGAAGGGGGTAATCAGCCCCAGCATTTT. It encodes CASSIEGGNQPQHF.

This clonotype appeared many times. The chain uses TRBV7-2 and TRBJ1-5, with D tentatively TRBD1 (5 bases). Trimming took off 1 base at V and 0 bases at J, with 16 bases between the two ends. The germline gives CDR1 SGHTA, CDR2 FQGNSA. The CDR3 contains 18 residues. The CDR3 coding sequence is TGTGCCAGCAGCTTAGTAAGTCAGGGTTCCCCTAGCAATCAGCCCCAGCATTTT. It codes for CASSLVSQGSPSNQPQHF.

This clonotype has just a few counts. V usage is TRBV7-9 and J usage is TRBJ2-2; no clear D. In germline, CDR1 is SEHNR, CDR2 FQNEAQ (reference sequence). V lost 2 bases, J lost 6 bases, and 13 bases lay in between. CDR3 length: 15 amino acids. CDR3 sequence reads: CASSLIMGKSGELFF. CDR3 DNA: TGTGCCAGCAGCTTAATAATGGGCAAGTCCGGGGAGCTGTTTTTT.

The table lists this clonotype with many counts. The J gene is TRBJ1-2, the V gene TRBV29-1, with D hard to call. Deletions cut 7 bases from V and 7 bases from J, with 16 bases between. Germline CDR1 is SQVTM and CDR2 is ANQGSEA. The CDR3 runs to 12 residues. CDR3 sequence reads: CSGRWSLTGYTF. Here the CDR3 DNA reads TGCAGCGGGCGGTGGTCCCTCACTGGCTACACCTTC. Using reference TRBV29-1 and TRBJ1-2 for the parts outside the CDR3, the full variable domain is SAVISQKPSRDICQRGTSLTIQCQVDSQVTMMFWYRQQPGQSLTLIATANQGSEATYESGFVIDKFPISRPNLTFSTLTVSNMSPEDSSIYLCSGRWSLTGYTFGSGTRLTVV.